Following are 16 T cell receptor beta chains from one sample sequenced in a study of T cell responses to AZD1222 COVID-19 vaccine (dated by TCRdb to the early 2020s). Per the publication, the time point label means: baseline before first vaccination. The library relied on the immunoSEQ multiplex PCR assay. TCRdb re-hosts the immuneACCESS table, in-frame sequences only. Its copies lack some clones; in the studies checked, an unresolved V gene accounts for under half of them, and the cause for the rest is not known. The sample table shows approximately 140,000 clones, and nearly 90% are seen once. The ten largest clones represent 5.1% of the sample. This specimen was peripheral blood, taken on day 0 of AZD1222 vaccination. All receptors come from an adult in good health.

CDR3 sequence (DNA): TGTGCCAGCAGCTCCCCAGCGGAGAGCTCCTACGAGCAGTACTTC. The encoded protein is CASSSPAESSYEQYF. The V gene is TRBV28, the J gene TRBJ2-7; weak D call: TRBD2 (5 bases). The germline V and J ends were trimmed by 6 bases and 0 bases, with 15 bases remaining between them. Germline V gene sequence: CDR1 MDHEN, CDR2 SYDVKM. The CDR3 is made up of 15 amino acids.

This clone was seen a single time. The V call is TRBV10-3, the J call TRBJ2-3; TRBD2 aligns across 13 bases. This CDR3 is built from 13 residues. J was trimmed by 5 bases and V by 10 bases; bases with no gene match: 3. Germline CDR1 ENHRY, CDR2 SYGVKD. CDR3 protein: CATRTSGRDTQYF. The CDR3 nucleotides are TGTGCCACCCGGACTAGCGGGAGAGATACGCAGTATTTT.

V and J are TRBV7-9 and TRBJ1-1; TRBD1 is a possible D gene (5 bases). This CDR3 spans 14 amino acids. Germline V gene sequence: CDR1 SEHNR, CDR2 FQNEAQ (reference sequence). V shed 1 base and J shed 5 bases, with 11 bases lying between them. CDR3 loop: CASSLEGKRTEAFF. The CDR3 DNA follows: TGTGCCAGCAGCTTAGAGGGGAAAAGGACTGAAGCTTTCTTT. The whole variable domain, filled in from reference TRBV7-9 and TRBJ1-1, reads DTGVSQNPRHKITKRGQNVTFRCDPISEHNRLYWYRQTLGQGPEFLTYFQNEAQLEKSRLLSDRFSAERPKGSFSTLEIQRTEQGDSAMYLCASSLEGKRTEAFFGQGTRLTVV.

The chain recombines TRBV18 with TRBJ1-3; D might be TRBD1 (5 bases). Trimming cost V 3 bases and J 0 bases, with 9 bases left between them. The CDR3 is 15 amino acids. CDR1 KGHSH and CDR2 LQKENI come from the germline V gene. The CDR3 nucleotides are TGTGCCAGCTCACCCAGGGACCTCTCTGGAAACACCATATATTTT. It specifies CASSPRDLSGNTIYF.

V and J are TRBV28 and TRBJ1-2; 9 bases agree with TRBD1. This CDR3 has 14 residues. Germline loops: CDR1 MDHEN, CDR2 SYDVKM. J lost 2 bases, V lost 4 bases, and 2 bases had no gene match. The CDR3 nucleotides are TGTGCCAGCAGTTCAGGGACAGGGAACTATGGCTACACCTTC. Protein product: CASSSGTGNYGYTF.

The chain carries TRBV7-2 and TRBJ1-2, with D perhaps TRBD1 (5 bases). V was pared by 5 bases and J by 2 bases, with 12 bases between. Germline V CDR1 and CDR2: SGHTA, FQGNSA. The CDR3 has 14 amino acids. DNA for the CDR3: TGTGCCAGCAGCAAGTACGCAGGGAACTATGGCTACACCTTC. Translation: CASSKYAGNYGYTF.

This chain links TRBV5-1 with TRBJ2-1, with 10 positions matching TRBD1. Germline loops: CDR1 SGHRS, CDR2 YFSETQ. With 4 bases clipped from V and 9 bases from J, the junction kept 4 bases outside the gene matches. This CDR3 comprises 13 residues. The CDR3 DNA reads TGCGCCAGCAGCCTTGGACAGGGGGTTGAGCAGTTCTTC. This translates into CASSLGQGVEQFF. Looking up the rest from reference TRBV5-1 and TRBJ2-1 gives the full variable domain: KAGVTQTPRYLIKTRGQQVTLSCSPISGHRSVSWYQQTPGQGLQFLFEYFSETQRNKGNFPGRFSGRQFSNSRSEMNVSTLELGDSALYLCASSLGQGVEQFFGPGTRLTVL.

V and J are TRBV6-2 or TRBV6-3 and TRBJ2-5; 15 nucleotides match TRBD2. The CDR3 is made up of 20 amino acids. Germline V gene lookup returns CDR1 MNHEY and CDR2 SVGEGT. J lost 5 bases, V lost 2 bases, and 15 bases had no gene match. CDR3 amino acids: CASSYPGLAGGPPWSETQYF. The DNA of the CDR3 is TGTGCCAGCAGTTACCCCGGACTAGCGGGAGGGCCGCCATGGAGCGAGACCCAGTACTTC.

V is TRBV20-1 and J is TRBJ1-2; D not resolved. Trimming took 3 bases from V and 8 from J, leaving 7 bases between them. Germline lookup yields CDR1 DFQATT and CDR2 SNEGSKA (reference sequence). The CDR3 length is 10 residues. The CDR3 reads CSASSYGYTF. CDR3 nucleotide sequence: TGCAGTGCTAGTTCTTACGGCTACACCTTC.

The V call is TRBV6-9, the J call TRBJ2-7; the D gene could be TRBD1 or TRBD2 (5 bases each). The CDR3 spans 14 residues. Trimming removed 2 bases at V and 9 bases at J, with 17 bases between. In germline, CDR1 is MNHGY, CDR2 SVAAGI. CDR3 loop: CASSYPRETEVQYF. The CDR3, as DNA: TGTGCCAGCAGTTATCCCAGGGAGACGGAGGTGCAGTACTTC.

The V call is TRBV4-2, the J call TRBJ2-1, with a possible D match to TRBD2 (5 bases). Germline lookup yields CDR1 LGHNA and CDR2 YNFKEQ. The CDR3 sequence is 14 residues long. Trimming took off 4 bases at V and 8 bases at J, with 15 bases between the two ends. The CDR3 here is CASSPGVVHDEQFF. The CDR3 DNA reads TGTGCCAGCAGCCCCGGGGTAGTCCACGATGAGCAGTTCTTC.

The gene calls are TRBV6-2 or TRBV6-3 and TRBJ2-7; TRBD1 is a possible D gene (5 bases). CDR1 and CDR2 (germline): MNHEY, SVGEGT. V shed 2 bases and J shed 1 base, with 15 bases lying between them. This CDR3 has 16 residues. CDR3 sequence: CASSYPQRRGSYEQYF. CDR3 nucleotide sequence: TGTGCCAGCAGTTACCCACAGCGAAGGGGTTCCTACGAGCAGTACTTC.

The chain has TRBV7-9 and TRBJ2-2, with TRBD1 identical over 7 bases. From germline, CDR1 is SEHNR and CDR2 FQNEAQ (reference sequence). The V and J ends lost 5 bases and 6 bases, in that order; junction bases with no gene match: 12. This CDR3 has 16 residues. DNA of the CDR3: TGTGCCAGCAGCCCGACAAGATTAGACAGGGCCGGGGAGCTGTTTTTT. This codes for CASSPTRLDRAGELFF.

V is TRBV4-2 and J is TRBJ2-1, with D uncertain. CDR1 and CDR2 from the germline V gene are LGHNA and YNFKEQ. CDR3 length: 15 residues. V lost 0 bases to trimming and J lost 3 bases, with 9 bases between them. The CDR3 region is CASSQEGRSYNEQFF. The DNA of the CDR3 is TGTGCCAGCAGCCAAGAGGGAAGGAGCTACAATGAGCAGTTCTTC.

The chain combines TRBV7-2 with TRBJ1-1; 7 nucleotides match TRBD1. V lost 1 base, J lost 3 bases, and 5 bases stayed unmatched. Germline V CDR1 and CDR2: SGHTA, FQGNSA. This CDR3 is built from 15 residues. The CDR3 DNA sequence: TGTGCCAGCAGCTTAGGGGCAGGGGGTTACACTGAAGCTTTCTTT. This translates into CASSLGAGGYTEAFF.

The chain employs TRBV28 and TRBJ1-2; D is unclear. Trimming stripped 6 bases from V and 4 bases from J, with 18 bases between. This CDR3 contains 15 residues. Germline lookup yields CDR1 MDHEN and CDR2 SYDVKM. The CDR3 spells CASRLPDRSPYGYTF. The CDR3 DNA follows: TGTGCCAGCAGGCTACCCGACCGGTCACCCTATGGCTACACCTTC.